This T cell receptor beta chain was captured by sequencing in a study of cytomegalovirus exposure and HLA in healthy donors. Study-level points and caveats: The dataset shows that most TCR sequences were rare, while some public TCRs occurred in many donors. Within the 130 or so validation repertoires, first-cohort TCR clusters tended to co-occur, according to a later analysis. The study flagged roughly 160 TCR beta chains as cytomegalovirus-associated. Specificity of a few CMV-associated chains for CMV antigens was verified in vitro.

Using immunoSEQ multiplex PCR, the repertoire was profiled, and TCRdb retains in-frame clones only, with some absent. Of roughly 100,000 clones listed, about 88% were seen once; the top ten hold more than 1.5%. Concerning this clone: Its antigen is unknown.

The sequence was collected from a woman aged 18-29 years in good health and CMV-seropositive. Input material: PBMCs.

Here the CDR3 reads CASSIRLRGPGNTIYF. The CDR3 DNA sequence: TGTGCCAGCAGTATTCGGCTCAGGGGGCCCGGAAACACCATATATTTT. This rearrangement joins TRBV2 to TRBJ1-3, with 8 bases matching TRBD1. The V gene end was trimmed by 5 bases and the J gene end by 4 bases; junction bases not matched to a gene: 10. The germline CDR1 and CDR2 sequences are SNHLY and FYNNEI. This CDR3 contains 16 residues.